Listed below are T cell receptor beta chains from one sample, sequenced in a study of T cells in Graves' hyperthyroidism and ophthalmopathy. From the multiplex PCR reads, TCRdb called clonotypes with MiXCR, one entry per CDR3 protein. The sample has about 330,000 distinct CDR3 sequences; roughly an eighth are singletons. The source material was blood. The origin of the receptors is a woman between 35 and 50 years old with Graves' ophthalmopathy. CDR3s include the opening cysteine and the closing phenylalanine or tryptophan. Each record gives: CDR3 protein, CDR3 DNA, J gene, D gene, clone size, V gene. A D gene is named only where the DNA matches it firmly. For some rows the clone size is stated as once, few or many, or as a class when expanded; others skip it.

CASSSTDYYEQYF	TGTGCCAGCAGCTCGACGGATTACTACGAGCAGTACTTC	TRBJ2-7	NA	many	TRBV7-6
CASSRNRAAGSTEAFF	TGTGCCAGCAGCCGCAACAGAGCCGCTGGTAGCACTGAAGCTTTCTTT	TRBJ1-1	NA	many	TRBV6-2/TRBV6-3
CASSFGGVWGTDTQYF	TGTGCCAGCAGCTTCGGGGGGGTTTGGGGCACAGATACGCAGTATTTT	TRBJ2-3	TRBD2	NA	TRBV5-6
CASSLETGAGSPLHF	TGTGCCAGCAGCTTAGAGACAGGGGCGGGTTCACCCCTCCACTTT	TRBJ1-6	TRBD1	NA	TRBV5-5
CAIGLAGKSGYNEQFF	TGTGCCATCGGACTAGCGGGAAAATCTGGTTACAATGAGCAGTTCTTC	TRBJ2-1	TRBD2	NA	TRBV6-1
CASSPERVIATLHF	TGTGCCAGCAGTCCCGAAAGGGTGATTGCTACCCTCCACTTT	TRBJ1-6	NA	NA	TRBV6-2/TRBV6-3
CASSLMVQSLFSRTEAFF	TGTGCCAGCAGCTTAATGGTACAGAGCTTGTTCTCAAGGACTGAAGCTTTCTTT	TRBJ1-1	NA	NA	TRBV7-2
CASSEAFTAHSYNSPLHF	TGTGCCAGCAGTGAAGCATTCACAGCTCACAGTTATAATTCACCCCTCCACTTT	TRBJ1-6	NA	few	TRBV6-1
CSARNLLAGGSYEQYF	TGCAGTGCTAGAAACTTACTAGCGGGAGGGTCCTACGAGCAGTACTTC	TRBJ2-7	TRBD2	many	TRBV20-1
CASSWAADKPQHF	TGTGCCAGTAGTTGGGCTGCCGATAAGCCCCAGCATTTT	TRBJ1-5	NA	few	TRBV19
CAWRDTDYGYTF	TGTGCCTGGAGGGACACCGACTATGGCTACACCTTC	TRBJ1-2	NA	many	TRBV30
CSVDLRPGHYGYTF	TGCAGCGTTGATCTCCGGCCAGGCCACTATGGCTACACCTTC	TRBJ1-2	NA	NA	TRBV29-1
CSASGQGAHPEQFF	TGCAGTGCTAGTGGACAGGGGGCGCATCCTGAGCAGTTCTTC	TRBJ2-1	TRBD1	NA	TRBV20-1
CATTRDNPYEQYF	TGTGCCACCACCCGGGACAATCCCTACGAGCAGTACTTC	TRBJ2-7	NA	many	TRBV11-2
CASRSGLAKNIQYF	TGTGCCAGCAGATCAGGGCTAGCCAAAAACATTCAGTACTTC	TRBJ2-4	NA	many	TRBV28
CASSFGQGPGNEQFF	TGTGCCAGCAGCTTTGGACAGGGCCCAGGCAATGAGCAGTTCTTC	TRBJ2-1	TRBD1	many	TRBV12-3/TRBV12-4
CSVFTLSYEQYF	TGCAGCGTTTTCACCCTCTCCTACGAGCAGTACTTC	TRBJ2-7	NA	NA	TRBV29-1
CASSPLWADDTGELFF	TGTGCCAGCTCCCCCCTTTGGGCGGACGACACCGGGGAGCTGTTTTTT	TRBJ2-2	NA	NA	TRBV18
CASSTLGQGNSPLHF	TGTGCCAGTAGTACCCTCGGGCAGGGGAATTCACCCCTCCACTTT	TRBJ1-6	NA	NA	TRBV19
CSARDPQGLGETQYF	TGCAGTGCTAGAGATCCCCAGGGGCTGGGGGAGACCCAGTACTTC	TRBJ2-5	NA	few	TRBV20-1
CASSSFRSVDNEQFF	TGTGCCAGCAGCTCCTTTAGGAGTGTTGACAATGAGCAGTTCTTC	TRBJ2-1	NA	few	TRBV7-9
CASSFGDGEAFF	TGTGCCAGCAGTTTTGGCGATGGGGAAGCTTTCTTT	TRBJ1-1	NA	many	TRBV12-3/TRBV12-4
CASSMMVGSEAFF	TGTGCCAGCAGCATGATGGTAGGGAGTGAAGCTTTCTTT	TRBJ1-1	NA	many	TRBV27
CASSFLSSTDTQYF	TGTGCCAGCAGCTTCTTGTCTAGCACAGATACGCAGTATTTT	TRBJ2-3	NA	many	TRBV7-2
CATSSSRDRDYNEQFF	TGTGCCACCAGCAGCTCCCGGGACAGGGACTACAATGAGCAGTTCTTC	TRBJ2-1	TRBD1	NA	TRBV15
CAISVPPPRYEQYF	TGTGCCATCAGTGTTCCTCCCCCACGCTACGAGCAGTACTTC	TRBJ2-7	NA	NA	TRBV10-3
CAIRRNQGDNEQFF	TGTGCCATCAGGAGGAATCAGGGAGACAATGAGCAGTTCTTC	TRBJ2-1	NA	NA	TRBV10-3
CASRTTGAADTQYF	TGTGCCAGCAGGACTACGGGAGCGGCAGATACGCAGTATTTT	TRBJ2-3	NA	many	TRBV2
CASSYLGVVTGELFF	TGTGCCAGCAGTTACTTAGGGGTGGTTACCGGGGAGCTGTTTTTT	TRBJ2-2	NA	few	TRBV6-2/TRBV6-3
CASSFPLTSHEQFF	TGTGCCAGCAGCTTTCCCTTGACTAGCCATGAGCAGTTCTTC	TRBJ2-1	TRBD2	many	TRBV11-2
CASSQVGLGEQFF	TGTGCCAGCAGCCAAGTTGGGTTGGGTGAGCAGTTCTTC	TRBJ2-1	NA	NA	TRBV4-2
CASSDTLYSNQPQHF	TGTGCCAGCAGTGACACTCTCTATAGCAATCAGCCCCAGCATTTT	TRBJ1-5	NA	many	TRBV6-1
CASSDAQGDYGYTF	TGTGCCAGCAGCGACGCACAGGGTGACTATGGCTACACCTTC	TRBJ1-2	NA	few	TRBV7-8
CGVTGTMETQYF	TGCGGCGTGACCGGGACAATGGAGACCCAGTACTTC	TRBJ2-5	NA	NA	TRBV29-1
CASSAGLAGDEQFF	TGTGCCAGCAGCGCGGGACTAGCGGGAGACGAGCAGTTCTTC	TRBJ2-1	TRBD2	many	TRBV12-3/TRBV12-4
CSARDLSRAGETYEQYF	TGCAGTGCTAGAGATCTCTCAAGAGCGGGGGAGACCTACGAGCAGTACTTC	TRBJ2-7	TRBD2	many	TRBV20-1
CASSLAGAISETQYF	TGTGCCAGCAGCTTAGCTGGGGCTATCAGCGAGACCCAGTACTTC	TRBJ2-5	NA	many	TRBV7-2
CSARVELINEQYF	TGCAGTGCTAGAGTTGAGCTAATTAACGAGCAGTACTTC	TRBJ2-7	NA	NA	TRBV20-1
CASSQESRGTYNEQFF	TGTGCCAGCAGCCAAGAATCGAGGGGGACCTACAATGAGCAGTTCTTC	TRBJ2-1	NA	few	TRBV4-2
CASSFQGLSYEQYF	TGTGCCAGCAGCTTCCAGGGTCTGTCCTACGAGCAGTACTTC	TRBJ2-7	NA	few	TRBV19
CASSPGLAALTGELFF	TGTGCCAGCAGCCCGGGACTAGCGGCCCTCACCGGGGAGCTGTTTTTT	TRBJ2-2	TRBD2	few	TRBV7-9
CASTAQGVTGELFF	TGTGCCAGCACCGCACAAGGGGTCACCGGGGAGCTGTTTTTT	TRBJ2-2	NA	NA	TRBV7-8
CASSPRQGAHDGELFF	TGTGCCAGCAGCCCCCGGCAGGGGGCGCATGACGGGGAGCTGTTTTTT	TRBJ2-2	TRBD1	NA	TRBV7-9
CASSLTQSYEQYF	TGTGCCAGCAGCTTAACCCAGTCCTACGAGCAGTACTTC	TRBJ2-7	NA	many	TRBV7-9
CASSSLDEQYF	TGTGCCAGCAGCTCACTCGACGAGCAGTACTTC	TRBJ2-7	NA	many	TRBV28
CASHGGEYGYTF	TGCGCCAGCCACGGGGGAGAGTATGGCTACACCTTC	TRBJ1-2	NA	many	TRBV5-1
CATSRDPGNINQPQHF	TGTGCCACCAGCAGAGATCCAGGGAATATCAATCAGCCCCAGCATTTT	TRBJ1-5	NA	many	TRBV15